This is a list of T cell receptor beta chains from one sample in a study of cytomegalovirus exposure and HLA in healthy donors. Libraries were prepared by immunoSEQ multiplex PCR; TCRdb keeps only in-frame clonotypes and omits some of them. The profile shows 150,000 or so clones, around 82% of them singletons. Sequenced material: PBMCs. The receptors were gathered from a woman aged 35 to 49 in good health and CMV-seropositive. Both conserved end residues are part of each CDR3.

j_call v_call cdr3_aa
TRBJ2-7 TRBV27 CASSLSTGWVYEQYF
TRBJ2-7 TRBV5-5 CASSLGLAGTTAVEQYF
TRBJ2-6 TRBV6-1 CASSDQSGANVLTF
TRBJ2-7 TRBV27 CASRDLQGPRLEQYF
TRBJ2-1 TRBV7-2 CASSLRLAGVNEQFF
TRBJ1-3 TRBV25-1 CASTNGGLAGNTIYF
TRBJ1-1 TRBV28 CASNEGANTEAFF
TRBJ2-7 TRBV27 CASSAKGNYEQYF
TRBJ1-2 TRBV15 CATRGATLYYGYTF
TRBJ2-7 TRBV27 CASRALGQGSPYEQYF
TRBJ2-5 TRBV4-1 CASSQGPWEGEETQYF
TRBJ2-7 TRBV19 CASRIGTHSYEQYF
TRBJ1-2 TRBV28 CASSPAALTKNYGYTF
TRBJ2-3 TRBV5-1 CASGQGKADTQYF
TRBJ1-2 TRBV30 CAWSLQGAKAGYTF
TRBJ2-1 TRBV9 CASSVATSGRAFAYEQFF
TRBJ1-1 TRBV30 CAWRFFGLPMNTEAFF
TRBJ1-5 TRBV27 CASSSGGAGNQHF
TRBJ1-2 TRBV4-1 CASSPNGGHIYGYTF
TRBJ2-3 TRBV10-3 CAISEPGGRGWLAGEDGTDTQYF
TRBJ2-2 TRBV28 CASKRTGELFF
TRBJ2-1 TRBV6-1 CASGSKAGHEQFF
TRBJ1-5 TRBV7-6 CASSPGGGNQPQHF
TRBJ2-7 TRBV27 CASSLRQGAREQYF
TRBJ2-3 TRBV14 CASSPFTGRSTDTQYF
TRBJ2-1 TRBV5-1 CASSLAPGSYNEQFF
TRBJ2-7 TRBV2 CASSVNDLAGVGAYEQYF
TRBJ1-1 TRBV5-6 CASSNRGNRMNTEAFF
TRBJ1-5 TRBV28 CASRMRGGVSNQPQHF
TRBJ2-1 TRBV7-9 CASSLARGGAYNEQFF
TRBJ2-2 TRBV27 CASSLGGAGTGELFF
TRBJ1-2 TRBV4-2 CASSQDLGTDYGYTF
TRBJ2-3 TRBV5-1 CASSLSASTDTQYF
TRBJ1-2 TRBV19 CASSTTTGRGGYTF
TRBJ2-1 TRBV5-8 CASSLSDWNSGSITYNEQFF
TRBJ2-2 TRBV28 CASRDSRPPGELFF
TRBJ2-1 TRBV6-5 CASSYPAGGNNEQFF
TRBJ1-2 TRBV28 CASSPPPQMGYGYTF
TRBJ1-2 TRBV11-2 CASSIDSTYGYTF
TRBJ1-2 TRBV27 CASSLQGQGLIYTF
TRBJ2-2 TRBV9 CASSVTSGSNTGELFF
TRBJ2-2 TRBV7-9 CASSSGQGFGELFF
TRBJ2-2 TRBV4-2 CASSQAGAGGSGELFF
TRBJ2-1 TRBV12-5 CASALRQGSNNEQFF
TRBJ2-1 TRBV19 CASRERDGGYNEQFF
TRBJ2-2 TRBV4-1 CASRRLGENTGELFF
TRBJ1-3 TRBV6-5 CASSLTRTGGNTIYF
TRBJ1-4 TRBV13 CASSLNRGIEKLFF
TRBJ2-1 TRBV15 CATSRTSEDNEQFF
TRBJ1-5 TRBV28 CASSSRQHSNQPQHF
TRBJ2-2 TRBV6-5 CASSYEASGRSGELFF
TRBJ2-7 TRBV7-2 CASSLAYSGGQYEQYF